This TCR beta chain was recorded in a study of tumor-infiltrating lymphocytes in primary liver carcinoma. Study background: All patients had surgically resected primary liver carcinoma. Sequencing of the samples generated roughly 3.5 to 8 million productive TCRbeta reads, with similar yields across tissue types. Findings of the study overall: Relative to tumor region pairs, the tumor-adjacent and tumor-blood pairs showed overlap that was lower.

The researchers obtained blood RNA from unsorted whole blood and also extracted germline DNA. This clonotype was seen a single time. The antigen is undetermined. Germline is not matched at one junction end, which may reflect a read error. TCR beta cDNA was prepared out of approximately 470 ng total RNA by means of a constant-region primer. Generation of the TCR beta libraries relied on three nested multiplex PCR rounds using slightly modified ARM-PCR. TRBV1-TRBV30 forward primers paired with a C-beta reverse primer were used in the first two PCR rounds, which ran around 10 cycles each. From the multiplex PCR reads, TCRdb called clonotypes with MiXCR, one entry per CDR3 protein. The repertoire has approximately 340,000 distinct CDR3 sequences, about 61% of them found once; the top ten carry 5.5% to 7%. Germline CDR1 SGHAT, CDR2 FQNNGV. The CDR3 runs 18 residues.

Sequenced: peripheral blood. The rearrangement links TRBV11-2 to TRBJ1-2; a weak D match, TRBD1 (5 bases). The origin of this receptor is a middle-aged man with primary liver carcinoma and hepatitis B virus infection. The CDR3 DNA sequence: TGTGCCATCAGCTTAGGCACATTAATAGGGGCGTCCAACTATGGTTACACCTTC. It translates to CAISLGTLIGASNYGYTF.